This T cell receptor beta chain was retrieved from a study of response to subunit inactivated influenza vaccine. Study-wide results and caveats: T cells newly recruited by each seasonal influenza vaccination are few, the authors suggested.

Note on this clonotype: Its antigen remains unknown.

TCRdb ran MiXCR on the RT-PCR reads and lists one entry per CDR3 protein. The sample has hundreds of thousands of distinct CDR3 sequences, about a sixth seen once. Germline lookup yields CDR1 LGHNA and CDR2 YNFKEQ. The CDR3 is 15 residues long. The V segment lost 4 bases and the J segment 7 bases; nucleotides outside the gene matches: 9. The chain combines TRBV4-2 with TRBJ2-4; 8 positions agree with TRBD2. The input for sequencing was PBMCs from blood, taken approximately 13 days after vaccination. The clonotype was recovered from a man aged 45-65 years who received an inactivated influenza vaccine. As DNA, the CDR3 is TGTGCCAGCAGCCGCCCTGCGGGGGGCGGGAACATTCAGTACTTC. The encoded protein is CASSRPAGGGNIQYF.